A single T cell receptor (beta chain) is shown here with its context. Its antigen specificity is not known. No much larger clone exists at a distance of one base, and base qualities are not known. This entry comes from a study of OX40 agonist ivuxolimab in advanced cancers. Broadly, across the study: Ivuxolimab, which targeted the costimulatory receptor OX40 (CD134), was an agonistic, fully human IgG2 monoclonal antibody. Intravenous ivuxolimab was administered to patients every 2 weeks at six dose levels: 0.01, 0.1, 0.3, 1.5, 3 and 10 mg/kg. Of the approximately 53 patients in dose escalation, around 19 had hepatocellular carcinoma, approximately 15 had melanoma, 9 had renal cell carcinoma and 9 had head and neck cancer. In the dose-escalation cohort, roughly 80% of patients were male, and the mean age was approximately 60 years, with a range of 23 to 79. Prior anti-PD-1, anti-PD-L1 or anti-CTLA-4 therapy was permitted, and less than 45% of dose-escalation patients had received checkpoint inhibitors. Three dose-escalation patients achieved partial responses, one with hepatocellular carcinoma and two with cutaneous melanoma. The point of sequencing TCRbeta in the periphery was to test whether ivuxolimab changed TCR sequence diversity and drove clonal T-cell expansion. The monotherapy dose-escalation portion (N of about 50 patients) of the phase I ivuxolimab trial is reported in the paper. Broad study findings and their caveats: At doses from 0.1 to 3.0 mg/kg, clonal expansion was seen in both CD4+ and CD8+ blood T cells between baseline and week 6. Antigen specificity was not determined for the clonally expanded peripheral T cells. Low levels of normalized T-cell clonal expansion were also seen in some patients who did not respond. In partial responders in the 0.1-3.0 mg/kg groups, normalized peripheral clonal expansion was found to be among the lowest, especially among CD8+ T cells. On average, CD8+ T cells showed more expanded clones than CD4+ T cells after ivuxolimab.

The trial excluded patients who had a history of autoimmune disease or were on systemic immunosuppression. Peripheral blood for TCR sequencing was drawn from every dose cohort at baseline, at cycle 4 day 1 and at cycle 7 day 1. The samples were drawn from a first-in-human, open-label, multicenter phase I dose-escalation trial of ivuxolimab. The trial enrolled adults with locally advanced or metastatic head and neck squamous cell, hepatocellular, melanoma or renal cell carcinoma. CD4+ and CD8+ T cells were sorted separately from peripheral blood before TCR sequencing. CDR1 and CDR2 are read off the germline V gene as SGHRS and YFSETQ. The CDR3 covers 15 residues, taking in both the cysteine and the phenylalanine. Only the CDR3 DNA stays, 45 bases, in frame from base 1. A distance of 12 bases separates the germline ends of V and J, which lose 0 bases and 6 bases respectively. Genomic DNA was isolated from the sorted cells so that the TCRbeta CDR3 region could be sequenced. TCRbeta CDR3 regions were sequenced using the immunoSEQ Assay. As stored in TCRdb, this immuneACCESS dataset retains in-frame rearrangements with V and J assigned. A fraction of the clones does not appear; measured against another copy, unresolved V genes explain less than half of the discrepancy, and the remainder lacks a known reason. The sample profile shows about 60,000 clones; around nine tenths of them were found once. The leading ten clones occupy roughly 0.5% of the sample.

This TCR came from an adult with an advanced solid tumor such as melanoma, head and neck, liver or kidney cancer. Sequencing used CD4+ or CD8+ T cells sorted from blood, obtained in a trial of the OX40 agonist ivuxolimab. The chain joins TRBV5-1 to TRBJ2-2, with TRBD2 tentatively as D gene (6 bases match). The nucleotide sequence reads TGCGCCAGCAGCTTGGCCTTAGGAGGGGCCGGGGAGCTGTTTTTT. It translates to CASSLALGGAGELFF.